This is a list of T cell receptor beta chains from one sample in a study of blood T cells in healthy people across ages. MiXCR, applied by TCRdb to the 5' RACE reads, yields one record per CDR3 protein. This sample has roughly 1.4 million distinct CDR3 sequences, with approximately 59% found just once. The sequenced material came from blood. These TCRs come from a man aged 18 to 30 in good health. CDR3s include the opening cysteine and the closing phenylalanine or tryptophan. Fields, in order: V gene, D gene, clone size, J gene, CDR3 DNA, CDR3 protein. D genes are given only for firm matches. The size field is filled for only some rows; it gives once, few, many or a size class.

>TRBV18|-|-|TRBJ2-3
TGTGCCAGCTCACAACCGGGACACTCCACAGATACGCAGTATTTT
CASSQPGHSTDTQYF
>TRBV30|-|once|TRBJ1-6
TGTGCCTGGAGTCGTTCACCCCTCCACTTT
CAWSRSPLHF
>TRBV15|TRBD1|few|TRBJ1-1
TGTGCCACCAGCAGGACAGGGGATGAAGCTTTCTTT
CATSRTGDEAFF
>TRBV7-2|TRBD1|once|TRBJ2-1
TGTGCCAGCAGCCCCTGGACAGGGGGCCTAAACAATGAGCAGTTCTTC
CASSPWTGGLNNEQFF
>TRBV4-1|-|-|TRBJ1-2
TGCGCCAGCAGCCAGGTATTCTCCCTGAATAGGGCTCACTATGGCTACACCTTC
CASSQVFSLNRAHYGYTF
>TRBV7-2|TRBD1|many|TRBJ2-7
TGTGCCAGCAGCCCTGGGACAGGTCAACCCTACGAGCAGTACTTC
CASSPGTGQPYEQYF
>TRBV6-6|-|-|TRBJ2-7
TGTGCCAGCAGTTACTCGAGATCTAGCGAGTACTACGAGCAGTACTTC
CASSYSRSSEYYEQYF
>TRBV28|-|few|TRBJ1-2
TGTGCCAGCAGTGGCAACAACTATGGCTACACCTTC
CASSGNNYGYTF
>TRBV6-5|-|-|TRBJ2-7
TGTGCCACAGCCGAGGGTGGACCCTACGAGCAGTACTTC
CATAEGGPYEQYF
>TRBV2|TRBD2|-|TRBJ2-3
TGTGCCAGCAGGGGACTAGCGGGGGGGCAGAGAGATACGCAGTATTTT
CASRGLAGGQRDTQYF
>TRBV24-1|TRBD1|few|TRBJ2-7
TGTGCCACTCAGGGGGACTCCTACGAGCAGTACTTC
CATQGDSYEQYF
>TRBV6-6|-|-|TRBJ2-1
TGTGCCAGCAGTCAACAGGGATACTACAATGAGCAGTTCTTC
CASSQQGYYNEQFF
>TRBV3-1|-|few|TRBJ2-1
TGTGCCAGCAGCCAAGAGATAGGTAGTCTTAGGAATGAGCAGTTCTTC
CASSQEIGSLRNEQFF
>TRBV7-9|-|-|TRBJ2-2
TGTGCCAGCAGCTTATCCCTGACAGTACCCGGGGAGCTGTTTTTT
CASSLSLTVPGELFF
>TRBV20-1|TRBD1|-|TRBJ2-7
TGCAGTGCTAGAGGGGGACAGGGGATATACGAGCAGTACTTC
CSARGGQGIYEQYF
>TRBV12-3/TRBV12-4|-|-|TRBJ1-5
TGTGCCAGCAGTCCTGAGGGGGTAGGGGTGCAGCCCCAGCATTTT
CASSPEGVGVQPQHF
>TRBV6-5|-|few|TRBJ2-7
TGTGCCAGCAGTTACCAGGACTGGTCTTCCTACGAGCAGTACTTC
CASSYQDWSSYEQYF
>TRBV20-1|-|-|TRBJ1-2
TGCAGTGCTAGAGAGTCAGTCTTCGGCTACACCTTC
CSARESVFGYTF
>TRBV29-1|-|few|TRBJ2-1
TGCAGAACGAGGAGGGGGGGGTACAATGAGCAGTTCTTC
CRTRRGGYNEQFF
>TRBV6-2/TRBV6-3|-|-|TRBJ2-7
TGTGCCAGCAGTTATGCCAGGGAGCAGTACTTC
CASSYAREQYF
>TRBV20-1|TRBD2|-|TRBJ2-5
TGCAGTGCCACCTCGGGGGGAGAGACCCAGTACTTC
CSATSGGETQYF
>TRBV6-2/TRBV6-3|-|-|TRBJ2-3
TGTGCCAGCAGTAAAGCGACGCATACGCAGTATTTT
CASSKATHTQYF
>TRBV20-1|TRBD2|-|TRBJ2-5
TGCAGTGCTAGAGATCCGGCTAGCGGGGGGCGCTACCAAGAGACCCAGTACTTC
CSARDPASGGRYQETQYF
>TRBV20-1|-|-|TRBJ2-4
TGCAGTGCTGCCGAAGGGATAAAAAACATTCAGTACTTC
CSAAEGIKNIQYF
>TRBV5-6|-|-|TRBJ2-1
TGTGCCAGCAGCTTGGTATTGCTCTCCTACAATGAGCAGTTCTTC
CASSLVLLSYNEQFF
>TRBV27|-|few|TRBJ2-7
TGTGCCAGCAGTTTTGGCTACAATGAGCAGTACTTC
CASSFGYNEQYF
>TRBV20-1|-|-|TRBJ2-3
TGCAGTGCCAAGGCGGTCAGCACAGATACGCAGTATTTT
CSAKAVSTDTQYF
>TRBV24-1|-|-|TRBJ2-1
TGTGCCCCAAGCCGGATTTACAATGAGCAGTTCTTC
CAPSRIYNEQFF
>TRBV11-1|TRBD1|-|TRBJ2-1
TGTGCCAGCAGCCAACCCAAGGTCCCGGGACAGGGAATGGGCTCCTACAATGAGCAGTTCTTC
CASSQPKVPGQGMGSYNEQFF
>TRBV20-1|-|-|TRBJ2-7
TGCAGTGCTACCTCCGACAGGTATCCCTACGAGCAGTACTTC
CSATSDRYPYEQYF
>TRBV11-2|TRBD2|-|TRBJ2-3
TGTGCCAGCAGCTCAACCGAGCGGGGGTTCACAGATACGCAGTATTTT
CASSSTERGFTDTQYF
>TRBV21-1|-|-|TRBJ2-7
TGTGCCAGCAGCGCCCAAGCTCCGACAGAAACCCGATCCTACGAGCAGTACTTC
CASSAQAPTETRSYEQYF
>TRBV12-3/TRBV12-4|TRBD2|few|TRBJ2-7
TGTGCCATGACGAAGCGGGGGGGCCGTTACGAGCAGTACTTC
CAMTKRGGRYEQYF
>TRBV27|-|-|TRBJ2-6
TGTGCCAGCAGTTTATTGGGGGGGCAAGGGGCCAACGTCCTGACTTTC
CASSLLGGQGANVLTF
>TRBV27|-|-|TRBJ2-5
TGTGCCAGCAGCGGGCAGGAGGAGACCCAGTACTTC
CASSGQEETQYF
>TRBV5-6|-|-|TRBJ2-7
TGTGCCAGCAGCTATCTCAGGGACGGGGCTCCCTACGAGCAGTACTTC
CASSYLRDGAPYEQYF
>TRBV5-6|-|-|TRBJ2-5
TGTGCCAGCAGCTTGGGGCAGGGGATTGTCATGGAGACCCAGTACTTC
CASSLGQGIVMETQYF
>TRBV12-3/TRBV12-4|TRBD1|-|TRBJ2-2
TGTGCCAGCAGTTTAGGGCAGGGGGCGATCGGGGAGCTGTTTTTT
CASSLGQGAIGELFF
>TRBV6-5|-|-|TRBJ2-3
TGTGCCAGCAGTTACTCGACGACTGGGGCAGATACGCAGTATTTT
CASSYSTTGADTQYF
>TRBV27|TRBD1|-|TRBJ2-3
TGTGCCAGCAGTCGGACAGGGTTGACCCAAGGCCCGCAGTATTTT
CASSRTGLTQGPQYF
>TRBV7-9|TRBD2|few|TRBJ2-1
TGTGCCAGCAGCTTGACTAGCGGGAGTAGCAATGAGCAGTTCTTC
CASSLTSGSSNEQFF
>TRBV7-9|-|-|TRBJ1-2
TGTGCCAGCAGGTTAGGACATCCTTATGGCTACACCTTC
CASRLGHPYGYTF
>TRBV11-2|-|-|TRBJ1-2
TGTGCCAGCAGTTCCGGTTTGGCCGCTCCTAAACGGCATGGCTACACCTTC
CASSSGLAAPKRHGYTF